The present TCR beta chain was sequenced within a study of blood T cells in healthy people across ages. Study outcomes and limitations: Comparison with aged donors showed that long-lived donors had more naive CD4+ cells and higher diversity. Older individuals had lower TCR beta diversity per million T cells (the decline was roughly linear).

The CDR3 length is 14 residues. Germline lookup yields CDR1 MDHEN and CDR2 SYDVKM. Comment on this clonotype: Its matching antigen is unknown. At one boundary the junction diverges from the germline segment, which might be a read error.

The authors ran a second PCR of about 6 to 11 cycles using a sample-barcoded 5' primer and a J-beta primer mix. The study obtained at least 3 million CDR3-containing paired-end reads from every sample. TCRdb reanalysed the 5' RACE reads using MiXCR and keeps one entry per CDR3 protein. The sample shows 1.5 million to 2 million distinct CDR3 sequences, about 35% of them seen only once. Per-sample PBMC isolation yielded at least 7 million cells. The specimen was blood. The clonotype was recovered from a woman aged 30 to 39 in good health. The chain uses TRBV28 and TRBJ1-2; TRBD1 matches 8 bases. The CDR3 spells CASSSDRGDYGYIF. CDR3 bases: TGTGCCAGCAGTTCAGACAGGGGCGACTATGGCTACATCTTC.